This T cell receptor beta chain was sequenced in a study of Tregs in tolerant kidney transplant recipients. Whole-study results and caveats: The small number of patients limits these findings pending further validation.

The CDR3 consists of 16 residues. Germline V gene data show CDR1 as MGHDK and CDR2 as SYGVNS. After removal of 4 bases from V and 5 bases from J, the junction contained 11 bases not matched to a gene. Libraries were prepared by immunoSEQ multiplex PCR; TCRdb keeps only in-frame clonotypes and omits some of them. Of 85,000 to 100,000 clones listed, approximately 93% are singletons. This clone appeared once. The antigen is unknown. The gene calls are TRBV25-1 and TRBJ1-2; 9 nucleotides line up with TRBD1. This specimen consisted of CD4+ T cells from blood, obtained before the transplant. The clonotype was recovered from a human donor who received a combined kidney and bone marrow transplant. CDR3 nucleotides: TGTGCCAGCAGTGTAACACAGGGGGCTGGTATTTATGGCTACACCTTC. The encoded protein is CASSVTQGAGIYGYTF.